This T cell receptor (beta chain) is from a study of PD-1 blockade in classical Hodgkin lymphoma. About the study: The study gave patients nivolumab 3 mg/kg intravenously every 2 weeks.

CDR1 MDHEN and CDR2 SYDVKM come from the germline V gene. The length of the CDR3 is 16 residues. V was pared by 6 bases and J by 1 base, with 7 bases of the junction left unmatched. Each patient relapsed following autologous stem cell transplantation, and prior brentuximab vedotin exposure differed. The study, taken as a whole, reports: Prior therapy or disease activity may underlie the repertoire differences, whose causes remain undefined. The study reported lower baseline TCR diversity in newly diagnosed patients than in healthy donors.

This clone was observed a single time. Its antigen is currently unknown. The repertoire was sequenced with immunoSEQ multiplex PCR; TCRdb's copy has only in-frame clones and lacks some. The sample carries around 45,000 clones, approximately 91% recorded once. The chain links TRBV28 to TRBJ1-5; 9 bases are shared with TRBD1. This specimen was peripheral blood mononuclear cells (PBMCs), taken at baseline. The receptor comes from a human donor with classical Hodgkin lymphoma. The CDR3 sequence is CASSRGQGGSNQPQHF. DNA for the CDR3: TGTGCCAGCAGCCGGGGACAGGGAGGAAGCAATCAGCCCCAGCATTTT.